Listed below are T cell receptor beta chains from one sample, sequenced in a study of HIV-infected patients and healthy controls. In TCRdb, the 5' RACE reads were re-called with MiXCR into one record per CDR3 protein. The sample consists of tens of thousands of distinct CDR3 sequences, approximately 16% of them appearing once. Sequencing was carried out using CD4+ T cells from blood. These receptors all stem from a human donor in good health. Each CDR3 is given with its conserved first and last residue. The D gene is left open where the match is weak. For some rows the clone size is stated as once, few or many, or as a class when expanded; others skip it.

d_gene	v_gene	j_gene	abundance	CDR3aa	CDR3nt
TRBD2	TRBV29-1	TRBJ2-7	many	CSVSRGASYEQYF	TGCAGCGTTTCGCGGGGGGCATCCTACGAGCAGTACTTC
.	TRBV6-2/TRBV6-3	TRBJ1-6	.	CASTVDLNSPLHF	TGTGCCAGCACCGTAGACCTAAATTCACCCCTCCACTTT
.	TRBV5-1	TRBJ2-7	.	CASSLSSGVGEQYF	TGCGCCAGCAGCTTGTCATCAGGAGTGGGCGAGCAGTACTTC
.	TRBV19	TRBJ1-1	.	CASTADLNTEAFF	TGTGCCAGTACGGCAGACTTGAACACTGAAGCTTTCTTT
TRBD2	TRBV20-1	TRBJ2-3	.	CSAAGTSGFTDTQYF	TGCAGTGCTGCGGGGACTAGCGGCTTCACAGATACGCAGTATTTT
.	TRBV12-3/TRBV12-4	TRBJ2-3	.	CASSIRLTSDTQYF	TGTGCCAGCAGTATCCGACTAACGTCAGATACGCAGTATTTT
.	TRBV7-2	TRBJ1-2	few	CASSLNGREYGYTF	TGTGCCAGCAGCTTAAACGGCAGGGAATATGGCTACACCTTC
.	TRBV20-1	TRBJ2-7	few	CSARGAGAGTPNPYEQYF	TGCAGTGCTAGAGGGGCGGGGGCCGGGACCCCCAACCCTTACGAGCAGTACTTC
.	TRBV5-1	TRBJ2-3	many	CASSVPTDTQYF	TGCGCCAGCAGCGTTCCCACAGATACGCAGTATTTT
TRBD2	TRBV7-3	TRBJ2-5	few	CASSYGTSGGRRETQYF	TGTGCCAGCAGCTACGGGACTAGCGGGGGTCGGAGGGAGACCCAGTACTTC
.	TRBV7-9	TRBJ2-7	.	CASSLGSASVYEQYF	TGTGCCAGCAGCTTAGGCTCGGCTAGCGTGTATGAGCAGTACTTC
TRBD1	TRBV24-1	TRBJ2-1	many	CATSGPQGASLSTSNEQFF	TGTGCCACCAGTGGCCCTCAGGGGGCCTCACTATCTACTAGCAATGAGCAGTTCTTC
TRBD2	TRBV12-3/TRBV12-4	TRBJ2-3	.	CASSWAASGRGPDTQYF	TGTGCCAGCAGTTGGGCGGCTAGCGGGAGAGGTCCAGATACGCAGTATTTT
.	TRBV20-1	TRBJ2-5	.	CSARDDPQETQYF	TGCAGTGCTAGAGACGACCCTCAAGAGACCCAGTACTTC
.	TRBV29-1	TRBJ1-1	many	CSVENRNTEAFF	TGCAGCGTTGAAAACAGAAACACTGAAGCTTTCTTT
.	TRBV20-1	TRBJ1-5	once	CSASNGMRNQPQHF	TGCAGTGCTAGCAATGGGATGCGCAATCAGCCCCAGCATTTT
.	TRBV7-2	TRBJ2-5	many	CASNIALYGETQYF	TGTGCCAGCAACATCGCCTTGTACGGGGAGACCCAGTACTTC
.	TRBV5-1	TRBJ2-3	many	CASSLGLVDTQYF	TGCGCCAGCAGCTTGGGGTTAGTCGATACGCAGTATTTT
.	TRBV27	TRBJ2-7	.	CASSLSARGGEQYF	TGTGCCAGCAGTTTATCGGCCCGGGGAGGCGAGCAGTACTTC
.	TRBV6-2/TRBV6-3	TRBJ2-1	few	CASSYPNEQFF	TGTGCCAGCAGTTACCCCAATGAGCAGTTCTTC
TRBD2	TRBV20-1	TRBJ2-3	many	CSGSGGASTDTQYF	TGCAGTGGGAGCGGGGGGGCGAGCACAGATACGCAGTATTTT
.	TRBV6-5	TRBJ1-1	.	CASSYSRTVVYTEAFF	TGTGCCAGCAGTTACTCACGGACAGTGGTGTACACTGAAGCTTTCTTT
.	TRBV4-2	TRBJ2-5	.	CASSQAGSQETQYF	TGTGCCAGCAGCCAAGCAGGCAGTCAAGAGACCCAGTACTTC
TRBD1	TRBV5-1	TRBJ2-5	few	CASSFRGQAEETQYF	TGCGCCAGCAGCTTTCGTGGACAGGCCGAAGAGACCCAGTACTTC
TRBD2	TRBV7-9	TRBJ2-1	few	CASRNSGTPNNEQFF	TGTGCCAGCAGGAATAGCGGGACCCCAAACAATGAGCAGTTCTTC
.	TRBV5-1	TRBJ2-3	few	CASTKQGFKDTQYF	TGCGCCAGCACCAAACAGGGTTTTAAGGATACGCAGTATTTT
.	TRBV19	TRBJ2-2	.	CASSTGTANTGELFF	TGTGCCAGTAGTACCGGGACGGCGAACACCGGGGAGCTGTTTTTT
.	TRBV12-3/TRBV12-4	TRBJ1-5	few	CASSLSRGKDNQPQHF	TGTGCCAGCAGTTTGAGCCGGGGTAAGGACAATCAGCCCCAGCATTTT
.	TRBV29-1	TRBJ2-2	few	CSVQPAGKVTRELFF	TGCAGCGTCCAACCCGCGGGGAAAGTAACCAGGGAGCTGTTTTTT
.	TRBV3-1	TRBJ2-4	many	CASSQVGAKNIQYF	TGTGCCAGCAGCCAAGTAGGGGCCAAAAACATTCAGTACTTC
.	TRBV20-1	TRBJ1-5	once	CSARRSGINQPQHF	TGCAGTGCTAGGAGATCAGGGATCAATCAGCCCCAGCATTTT
TRBD2	TRBV20-1	TRBJ2-3	many	CSALKSSGGQYF	TGCAGTGCCCTAAAGTCTAGCGGCGGGCAGTATTTT
.	TRBV20-1	TRBJ1-2	many	CSASKSLPPNYGYTF	TGCAGTGCTTCCAAGTCTCTCCCCCCTAACTATGGCTACACCTTC
.	TRBV13	TRBJ1-6	.	CASSLKGPPNSPLHF	TGTGCCAGCAGCTTAAAGGGGCCACCGAATTCACCCCTCCACTTT
TRBD2	TRBV2	TRBJ2-3	few	CASSLAGGKDTQYF	TGTGCCAGCTCCCTGGCGGGGGGAAAAGATACGCAGTATTTT
.	TRBV29-1	TRBJ2-5	.	CSVGTETQYF	TGCAGCGTTGGGACTGAGACCCAGTACTTC
.	TRBV10-3	TRBJ2-2	many	CAISELKRVDTGELFF	TGTGCCATCAGTGAGCTCAAGCGGGTGGACACCGGGGAGCTGTTTTTT
.	TRBV7-9	TRBJ2-6	many	CATLPVSGANVLTF	TGTGCCACCTTGCCCGTCTCTGGGGCCAACGTCCTGACTTTC
.	TRBV18	TRBJ2-3	once	CASSPSLPDTQYF	TGTGCCAGCTCACCGTCCCTGCCAGATACGCAGTATTTT
TRBD2	TRBV20-1	TRBJ2-3	.	CSALSGSTADTQYF	TGCAGTGCCCTTAGCGGGAGTACAGCGGATACGCAGTATTTT
.	TRBV29-1	TRBJ2-7	many	CSVGVVEKYEQYF	TGCAGCGTTGGGGTGGTGGAAAAGTACGAGCAGTACTTC
.	TRBV30	TRBJ2-7	.	CAWRGGTRYEQYF	TGTGCCTGGAGGGGGGGGACAAGGTACGAGCAGTACTTC
.	TRBV7-2	TRBJ1-1	.	CASSLRSSENTEAFF	TGTGCCAGCAGCTTACGGAGCAGTGAGAACACTGAAGCTTTCTTT
.	TRBV7-9	TRBJ1-3	.	CASQRIGSGNTIYF	TGTGCCAGCCAAAGGATAGGCTCTGGAAACACCATATATTTT
.	TRBV12-3/TRBV12-4	TRBJ1-5	.	CASSDSTIQQPQHF	TGTGCCAGCAGTGATTCTACAATACAGCAGCCCCAGCATTTT
.	TRBV7-2	TRBJ2-3	few	CASTLRGSTDTQYF	TGTGCCAGCACCTTAAGGGGCAGCACAGATACGCAGTATTTT
.	TRBV7-3	TRBJ2-6	.	CASSLTRGTKSGANVLTF	TGTGCCAGCAGCTTAACCAGGGGGACTAAGTCTGGGGCCAACGTCCTGACTTTC
.	TRBV6-2/TRBV6-3	TRBJ2-1	few	CASSRLSNEQFF	TGTGCCAGCAGTAGATTAAGCAATGAGCAGTTCTTC
TRBD2	TRBV20-1	TRBJ2-1	many	CSASRGLAGAYGEQFF	TGCAGTGCCAGCCGGGGTCTAGCGGGAGCCTACGGGGAGCAGTTCTTC
.	TRBV12-3/TRBV12-4	TRBJ2-1	once	CASSRGTSYNEQFF	TGTGCCAGCAGCCGGGGAACCTCCTACAATGAGCAGTTCTTC
TRBD1	TRBV7-3	TRBJ1-2	many	CASSLQGGYGYTF	TGTGCCAGCAGCTTACAGGGGGGTTATGGCTACACCTTC
.	TRBV28	TRBJ2-7	many	CASRETRVDRQYF	TGTGCCAGCAGAGAGACCAGGGTAGATCGGCAGTACTTC
.	TRBV6-6	TRBJ1-4	.	CASSRSVGEKLFF	TGTGCCAGCAGTCGGTCGGTGGGTGAAAAACTGTTTTTT
TRBD2	TRBV6-2/TRBV6-3	TRBJ2-1	many	CASSYPLAGETYNEQFF	TGTGCCAGCAGTTACCCACTAGCGGGGGAGACTTACAATGAGCAGTTCTTC
.	TRBV3-1	TRBJ2-3	few	CASSQSGRNRDTQYF	TGTGCCAGCAGCCAATCGGGCAGGAATAGGGATACGCAGTATTTT